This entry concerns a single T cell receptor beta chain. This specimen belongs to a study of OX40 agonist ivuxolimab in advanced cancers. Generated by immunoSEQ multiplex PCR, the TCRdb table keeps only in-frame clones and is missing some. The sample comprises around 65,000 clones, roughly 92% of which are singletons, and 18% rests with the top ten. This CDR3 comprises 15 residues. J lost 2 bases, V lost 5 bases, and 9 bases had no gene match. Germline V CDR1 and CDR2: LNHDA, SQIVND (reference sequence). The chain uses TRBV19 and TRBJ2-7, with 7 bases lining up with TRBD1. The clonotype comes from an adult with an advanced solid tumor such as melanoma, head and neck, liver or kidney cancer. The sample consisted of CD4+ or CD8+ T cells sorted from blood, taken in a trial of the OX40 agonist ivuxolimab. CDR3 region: CASSPRQGGPYEQYF. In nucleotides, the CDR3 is TGTGCCAGTAGTCCCAGACAGGGTGGGCCCTACGAGCAGTACTTC.